This T cell receptor (beta chain) was sequenced during a study of T cell responses to AZD1222 COVID-19 vaccine. V dropped 7 bases and J dropped 9 bases, with 25 bases sitting between them. Germline CDR1 is SEHNR and CDR2 is FQNEAQ (reference sequence). The CDR3 contains 15 residues. As concerns this clone: What it recognizes is unknown.

Method: immunoSEQ multiplex PCR; TCRdb's copy keeps in-frame clones and lacks some. The sample has some 250,000 clones, 90% to 95% seen once. General study results and limits: Spike regions recognized by vaccine-associated CD4 TCRs spanned the protein, led by 160-218 and 743-854.

The rearrangement joins TRBV7-9 to TRBJ2-7; D may be TRBD2 (8 bases). Sequencing used peripheral blood, obtained 28 days after the second AZD1222 dose. The receptor comes from an adult who received the AZD1222 COVID-19 vaccine. The DNA of the CDR3 is TGTGCCAGCACCAAAACCCGGGGGGGACAGCACGTGCAGTACTTC. It codes for CASTKTRGGQHVQYF.